The 28 T cell receptor beta chains below were found in one sample sequenced in a study of CD8 T cell repertoires and HIV-1 epitope variants. The assay was immunoSEQ multiplex PCR, and TCRdb's table has in-frame clones only and misses some. The sample comprises 90,000 or so clones, roughly four fifths of which are singletons, and roughly 24% rests with the top ten. The specimen was uncultured baseline CD8+ T cells from peripheral blood mononuclear cells (PBMCs). These receptors were obtained from a male donor with HIV.

J is TRBJ2-3 and V is TRBV5-6; 11 nucleotides align to TRBD2. J was trimmed by 2 bases and V by 4 bases; bases with no gene match: 6. CDR3 size: 16 residues. From germline, CDR1 is SGHDT and CDR2 YYEEEE. CDR3 DNA sequence: TGTGCCAGCAGCCTGCGACTAGCGGGGCACACAGATACGCAGTATTTT. This encodes CASSLRLAGHTDTQYF.

The chain employs TRBV7-2 and TRBJ2-1; D uncertain. Per germline, CDR1 SGHTA and CDR2 FQGNSA. This CDR3 has 14 residues. Trimming removed 1 base at V and 7 bases at J, with 11 bases between. For the CDR3, the DNA is TGTGCCAGCAGCTTAGGTTACGCTCGTAATGAGCAGTTCTTC. It yields the protein CASSLGYARNEQFF.

This clone was counted only a few times. The chain combines TRBV11-3 with TRBJ2-5; D is unresolved. Germline V gene data show CDR1 as SGHNT and CDR2 as YENEEA. V dropped 3 bases and J dropped 3 bases, with 8 bases sitting between them. CDR3 size: 13 residues. The CDR3 DNA is TGTGCCAGCAGCTTCTCTAGGAAAGAGACCCAGTACTTC. Protein product: CASSFSRKETQYF.

CDR3 region: CATQGGAGRTQYF. CDR3 DNA: TGTGCCACCCAAGGGGGAGCGGGGCGAACGCAGTATTTT. J is TRBJ2-3 and V is TRBV5-4, with a weak D call TRBD2 (7 bases). CDR1 is SGHNT and CDR2 is YYREEE in the germline V gene (reference sequence). Trimming stripped 9 bases from V and 9 bases from J, with 20 bases between. This CDR3 is built from 13 residues.

This clone was recorded once. The chain is built from TRBV5-1 and TRBJ1-1, with D possibly TRBD1 on 6 matching bases. CDR1 is SGHRS, CDR2 YFSETQ, per germline. V was pared by 5 bases and J by 1 base, with 12 bases between. This CDR3 spans 14 amino acids. CDR3 region: CASSSLRGNTEAFF. The CDR3 DNA reads as TGCGCCAGCAGTTCCCTCAGGGGGAACACTGAAGCTTTCTTT.

The chain carries TRBV6-1 and TRBJ2-1, with 11 bases fitting TRBD2. Per the germline V gene, CDR1 is MNHNS and CDR2 is SASEGT. The CDR3 contains 15 residues. V shed 6 bases and J 5 bases; nucleotides not matched to a gene: 6. CDR3 loop: CASSVAGGLNNEQFF. DNA of the CDR3: TGTGCCAGCAGCGTAGCGGGAGGGTTAAACAATGAGCAGTTCTTC.

The table lists this clone with a few counts. The same CDR3 can be traced to other DNA sequences in this sample. This chain links TRBV6-6 with TRBJ2-5; no reliable D call. The CDR3 length is 11 residues. CDR1 MNHNY and CDR2 SVGAGI come from the germline V gene (reference sequence). Between the trimmed V and J ends, which lost 4 bases and 4 bases, there was a span of 4 bases. The CDR3 protein is CASSSRETQYF. The CDR3 region has the DNA TGTGCCAGCAGTTCCCGAGAGACCCAGTACTTC.

This clone was observed a handful of times. The chain combines TRBV7-6 with TRBJ2-7, with 8 bases aligning to TRBD2. The V and J ends lost 3 bases and 4 bases, in that order; junction bases with no gene match: 2. This CDR3 contains 13 residues. Per the germline V gene, CDR1 is SGHVS and CDR2 is FNYEAQ. CDR3 region: CASSLTGGYEQYF. The CDR3 DNA follows: TGTGCCAGCAGCTTGACGGGAGGGTACGAGCAGTACTTC.

The chain carries TRBV6-1 and TRBJ1-6; a weak D match, TRBD1 (5 bases). There are 16 residues in the CDR3. V lost 2 bases and J lost 7, with 15 bases in between. The germline gives CDR1 MNHNS, CDR2 SASEGT. CDR3 region: CASSERWGYPNSPLHF. The CDR3 DNA follows: TGTGCCAGCAGTGAAAGGTGGGGGTACCCAAATTCACCCCTCCACTTT.

By its share, this clone is medium-sized. V gene TRBV4-2 combines with J gene TRBJ1-2; 7 nucleotides align to TRBD1. V gave up 1 base and J gave up 4 bases; unmatched junction bases: 3. This CDR3 contains 14 residues. The V gene's germline CDR1 is LGHNA and CDR2 YNFKEQ. CDR3 coding DNA: TGTGCCAGCAGCCAAGTGAGGGACAGCTATGGCTACACCTTC. Amino acid sequence: CASSQVRDSYGYTF.

This clone was counted a few times. V is TRBV30 and J is TRBJ1-1; D gene uncertain. CDR3 size: 13 residues. Trimming took off 0 bases at V and 3 bases at J, with 8 bases between the two ends. The germline V gene encodes CDR1 GTSNPN and CDR2 SVGIG (reference sequence). The CDR3 here is CAWSVSSDTEAFF. The CDR3 DNA follows: TGTGCCTGGAGTGTCTCGTCGGACACTGAAGCTTTCTTT.

This clone appeared a few times. The chain recombines TRBV30 with TRBJ1-1; D remains ambiguous. CDR1 and CDR2 (germline): GTSNPN, SVGIG (reference sequence). V was pared by 4 bases and J by 1 base, with 10 bases between. This CDR3 spans 13 amino acids. The CDR3 bases are TGTGCCTGGACCCCCCAAGGGAACACTGAAGCTTTCTTT. It yields the protein CAWTPQGNTEAFF.

V usage is TRBV2 and J usage is TRBJ1-1; D unresolved. V was trimmed by 7 bases and J by 1 base, leaving 10 bases between them. The length of the CDR3 is 13 residues. Germline V gene data show CDR1 as SNHLY and CDR2 as FYNNEI. The CDR3 DNA reads as TGTGCCAGCACCTTGGGAACGAACACTGAAGCTTTCTTT. Translated, it gives CASTLGTNTEAFF.

The chain recombines TRBV11-3 with TRBJ2-7; 8 bases agree with TRBD2. The CDR3 spans 15 residues. With 8 bases clipped from V and 5 bases from J, the junction kept 14 bases outside the gene matches. Germline V gene data show CDR1 as SGHNT and CDR2 as YENEEA. CDR3: CASPRLGREVNEQYF. The CDR3 nucleotides are TGTGCCAGCCCCCGCCTTGGGCGGGAGGTCAACGAGCAGTACTTC.

The gene calls are TRBV21-1 and TRBJ2-6; the table's D gene call, TRBD2, was not cross checked with the DNA. TRBV21-1 represents a pseudogene. The CDR3 is made up of 16 amino acids. CDR3 coding DNA: TGTGCCAGGCCTACTCGGGGGGCCAGTGGGGCCAACGTCCTGACTTTC. Protein product: CARPTRGASGANVLTF.

This clone turned up a few times. This chain joins TRBV4-2 and TRBJ1-1; D is unclear. Germline-derived CDR1 and CDR2 are LGHNA and YNFKEQ. The CDR3 runs to 13 residues. Trimming removed 4 bases from V and 6 bases from J, with 12 bases in between. DNA for the CDR3: TGTGCCAGCAGCCTAGGTGGGTTTTCTGAAGCTTTCTTT. Its translation: CASSLGGFSEAFF.

The V and J genes are TRBV6-4 and TRBJ2-1; 7 nucleotides agree with TRBD1. Trimming removed 3 bases from V and 6 bases from J; junction bases left unmatched: 8. This CDR3 comprises 15 residues. Germline values: CDR1 MRHNA, CDR2 SNTAGT. This CDR3 is CASSDRTGLGNEQFF. The CDR3 DNA reads TGTGCCAGCAGTGATCGGACAGGATTGGGCAATGAGCAGTTCTTC.

The rearrangement uses TRBV18 and TRBJ1-1; D remains ambiguous. With 3 bases removed from V and 8 bases from J, the gap between germline ends came to 13 bases. Germline loops: CDR1 KGHSH, CDR2 LQKENI. CDR3 size: 13 residues. Here the CDR3 reads CASSPNPSLEAFF. In DNA, the CDR3 is TGTGCCAGCTCACCTAACCCAAGCCTAGAAGCTTTCTTT.

This CDR3 is CASSLSGGVGEETQYF. The DNA for the CDR3 is TGTGCCAGCAGTTTATCTGGGGGCGTTGGGGAAGAGACCCAGTACTTC. This chain links TRBV27 with TRBJ2-5; perhaps TRBD1 as D (6 bases). Trimming cost V 0 bases and J 3 bases, with 14 bases left between them. Germline V lookup: CDR1 MNHEY, CDR2 SMNVEV (reference sequence). The length of the CDR3 is 16 residues.

The chain joins TRBV6-1 to TRBJ1-6; 11 positions match TRBD1. V was pared by 8 bases and J by 8 bases, with 8 bases of the junction left unmatched. This CDR3 has 15 amino acids. Germline V gene sequence: CDR1 MNHNS, CDR2 SASEGT. The CDR3 DNA reads as TGTGCCAGCTTTCCCGGACAGGGGGCTGATTCACCCCTCCACTTT. This translates into CASFPGQGADSPLHF.

This chain uses TRBV9 with TRBJ2-1; no clear D. Trimming removed 0 bases at V and 5 bases at J, with 12 bases between. Per germline, CDR1 SGDLS and CDR2 YYNGEE. The CDR3 is 15 residues long. The CDR3: CASSVEDERHNEQFF. The DNA for the CDR3 is TGTGCCAGCAGCGTAGAGGATGAGAGGCACAATGAGCAGTTCTTC. Filled out from reference TRBV9 and TRBJ2-1, the complete variable domain reads DSGVTQTPKHLITATGQRVTLRCSPRSGDLSVYWYQQSLDQGLQFLIQYYNGEERAKGNILERFSAQQFPDLHSELNLSSLELGDSALYFCASSVEDERHNEQFFGPGTRLTVL.

This clone was recorded once. The genes are TRBV29-1 and TRBJ1-2, with D hard to call. CDR3 length: 13 residues. In germline, CDR1 is SQVTM, CDR2 ANQGSEA. Trimming took 7 bases from V and 1 from J, leaving 13 bases between them. The chain's CDR3 is CSGASRSNYGYTF. The CDR3 DNA is TGCAGCGGGGCTTCCAGGAGTAACTATGGCTACACCTTC.

This clone was detected once. The V gene is TRBV5-3, the J gene TRBJ2-1, with TRBD2 matching 7 bases. TRBV5-3 is an ORF; its function is uncertain. J gave up 5 bases and V 0 bases, and 5 bases lay outside the gene matches. This CDR3 contains 15 residues. The chain's CDR3 is CARSLVSLADNEQFF. CDR3 in DNA: TGTGCCAGAAGCTTGGTGAGCCTAGCGGACAATGAGCAGTTCTTC.

The V and J genes are TRBV15 and TRBJ2-3; no definite D call. Germline CDR1 reads LNHNV; CDR2 reads YYDKDF (reference sequence). This CDR3 is 15 amino acids long. The V end was cut by 0 bases, the J end by 1 base, with 8 bases between. CDR3 region: CATSRENKRTDTQYF. CDR3 sequence (DNA): TGTGCCACCAGCAGAGAAAACAAACGCACAGATACGCAGTATTTT.

This chain links TRBV18 with TRBJ1-1, with D possibly TRBD1 on 5 matching bases. This CDR3 spans 15 amino acids. Between the trimmed V and J ends, which lost 6 bases and 0 bases, there was a span of 14 bases. Germline V gives CDR1 KGHSH, CDR2 LQKENI. CDR3 region: CASSHRTNLNTEAFF. CDR3 DNA: TGTGCCAGCTCCCATCGGACAAATCTGAACACTGAAGCTTTCTTT.

The chain couples TRBV6-1 to TRBJ2-2, with D hard to call. Germline V lookup: CDR1 MNHNS, CDR2 SASEGT. Trimming left V 5 bases short and J 2 bases short, with 9 bases between. This CDR3 is built from 14 residues. Here the CDR3 DNA reads TGTGCCAGCAGTTGGGATTCTAACACCGGGGAGCTGTTTTTT. It yields the protein CASSWDSNTGELFF.

V and J are TRBV11-2 and TRBJ2-2; weak D call: TRBD2 (8 bases). CDR3 length: 19 amino acids. Germline-derived CDR1 and CDR2 are SGHAT and FQNNGV. Trimming left V 5 bases short and J 4 bases short, with 26 bases between. The CDR3 DNA sequence: TGTGCCAGCAGCAAACAGGGGAGCGCGGGGGGCCTCAGCACCGGGGAGCTGTTTTTT. Translated, it gives CASSKQGSAGGLSTGELFF.

This clone has a handful of counts. The gene calls are TRBV7-2 and TRBJ2-7; 7 bases line up with TRBD2. CDR1 SGHTA and CDR2 FQGNSA come from the germline V gene. With V trimmed by 2 bases and J by 2 bases, 3 bases remained unmatched. CDR3 length: 14 amino acids. As DNA, the CDR3 is TGTGCCAGCAGCTTATACCGGGGGGCCTACGAGCAGTACTTC. Translation: CASSLYRGAYEQYF.